Presented here are 26 T cell receptor beta chains from one specimen sequenced in a study of cytomegalovirus exposure and HLA in healthy donors. PCR primers comprised 60 Vbeta and 13 Jbeta primers. Here immunoSEQ multiplex PCR was the method, and the copy in TCRdb shows in-frame clones only, minus some. This table holds about 180,000 clones, about 80% found once. The source material was PBMCs. These receptors all stem from a woman in her 30s in good health and CMV-seronegative.

This clone came up once. The germline gene is not matched at one end of the junction; a read error may be the cause. The rearrangement joins TRBV7-9 to TRBJ2-3; D perhaps matches TRBD2 (5 bases). This CDR3 has 16 amino acids. The germline gives CDR1 SEHNR, CDR2 FQNEAQ (reference sequence). Here the CDR3 reads CSSSLPTGFSTDTQYF. CDR3 bases: TGTTCCAGCAGCTTGCCAACGGGGTTTAGCACAGATACGCAGTATTTT.

V is TRBV28 and J is TRBJ2-7; 9 nucleotides agree with TRBD1. This CDR3 spans 15 amino acids. Looked up from germline, CDR1 is MDHEN and CDR2 is SYDVKM. Unmatched junction bases numbered 9, after V lost 7 bases and J lost 2 bases. For the CDR3, the DNA is TGTGCCAGCACCCGGGACAGGGTAATAACCTACGAGCAGTACTTC. As protein: CASTRDRVITYEQYF.

V gene TRBV10-3 combines with J gene TRBJ2-7, with 7 positions matching TRBD1. J gave up 3 bases and V 10 bases, and 15 bases lay outside the gene matches. CDR1 and CDR2 (germline): ENHRY, SYGVKD. The CDR3 is 15 amino acids. CDR3 sequence reads: CATHPTGTEDYEQYF. The CDR3 DNA reads TGTGCCACCCATCCCACCGGGACAGAGGACTACGAGCAGTACTTC.

The V and J genes are TRBV5-1 and TRBJ2-5; no clear D. CDR1 and CDR2 from the germline V gene are SGHRS and YFSETQ. The ends were cut back, 0 bases at V and 4 bases at J, with 4 bases in the middle. The CDR3 extends over 12 amino acids. The CDR3 bases are TGCGCCAGCAGCTTGGACGGAGAGACCCAGTACTTC. This encodes CASSLDGETQYF.

The chain carries TRBV15 and TRBJ2-7; TRBD2 might be the D (7 bases). This CDR3 is 15 amino acids long. Trimming pared 1 base from V and 3 bases from J, leaving 13 bases between. Germline values: CDR1 LNHNV, CDR2 YYDKDF (reference sequence). This CDR3 is CATSRGTAGNYEQYF. The CDR3 DNA reads TGTGCCACCAGCAGAGGGACAGCGGGGAACTACGAGCAGTACTTC.

The chain combines TRBV18 with TRBJ1-1; 7 bases map to TRBD1. This CDR3 is 15 amino acids long. After removal of 2 bases from V and 1 base from J, the junction contained 4 bases not matched to a gene. The germline V gene has CDR1 KGHSH and CDR2 LQKENI. DNA of the CDR3: TGTGCCAGCTCACCATTGAGGGGGCAGAACACTGAAGCTTTCTTT. Residues: CASSPLRGQNTEAFF.

This clone came up a few times. This rearrangement joins TRBV2 to TRBJ1-5; 7 bases match TRBD1. V shed 2 bases and J 0 bases; nucleotides not matched to a gene: 4. CDR3 length: 16 amino acids. CDR1 SNHLY and CDR2 FYNNEI come from the germline V gene. DNA for the CDR3: TGTGCCAGCAGTGAATCATACAGGGGTAGCAATCAGCCCCAGCATTTT. Translation gives CASSESYRGSNQPQHF.

Of note for this clone: One end of the junction is discordant with germline, which a read error may explain. The chain carries TRBV11-2 and TRBJ2-6, with D possibly matching TRBD1 (5 bases). Germline loops: CDR1 SGHAT, CDR2 FQNNGV. This CDR3 contains 18 residues. The CDR3 protein is CASSSLFTAFSGANGLTF. DNA of the CDR3: TGTGCCAGCAGCTCTCTATTTACAGCGTTCTCTGGGGCCAACGGCCTGACTTTC.

The V and J genes are TRBV9 and TRBJ2-7; possibly TRBD2 for D (7 bases). Trimming removed 4 bases from V and 3 bases from J, with 14 bases in between. Germline CDR1 reads SGDLS; CDR2 reads YYNGEE. The CDR3 runs to 14 residues. The CDR3 nucleotides read TGTGCCAGCAGCTCCTTAGGGGGGGGCTACGAGCAGTACTTC. Translation gives CASSSLGGGYEQYF.

The V gene is TRBV27, the J gene TRBJ2-5, with D hard to call. The CDR3 runs to 11 residues. The ends were cut back, 4 bases at V and 5 bases at J, with 5 bases in the middle. CDR1 and CDR2 (germline): MNHEY, SMNVEV (reference sequence). For the CDR3, the DNA is TGTGCCAGCAGTTCACTCGAGACCCAGTACTTC. Its translation: CASSSLETQYF.

The chain combines TRBV19 with TRBJ1-1; 7 bases line up with TRBD1. The CDR3 totals 14 residues. Germline values: CDR1 LNHDA, CDR2 SQIVND (reference sequence). J lost 2 bases, V lost 6 bases, and 6 bases had no gene match. The CDR3 coding sequence is TGTGCCAGTAGAAAATGGGACAGAAACACTGAAGCTTTCTTT. As protein: CASRKWDRNTEAFF. The variable domain in full, with the rest retrieved from reference TRBV19 and TRBJ1-1, is DGGITQSPKYLFRKEGQNVTLSCEQNLNHDAMYWYRQDPGQGLRLIYYSQIVNDFQKGDIAEGYSVSREKKESFPLTVTSAQKNPTAFYLCASRKWDRNTEAFFGQGTRLTVV.

This rearrangement joins TRBV12-5 to TRBJ2-3; 10 nucleotides line up with TRBD1. The ends lost 1 base at V and 5 bases at J; junction bases unmatched: 6. Germline V gene data show CDR1 as LGHNT and CDR2 as FRNRAP. The CDR3 loop spans 16 amino acids. CDR3 sequence (DNA): TGTGCTAGTGGTTTGGGGACAGGGGGATTGTTAGATACGCAGTATTTT. Encoded protein: CASGLGTGGLLDTQYF.

The chain recombines TRBV7-3 with TRBJ2-2; possibly TRBD1 for D (6 bases). The germline gives CDR1 SGHTA, CDR2 FQGTGA. Trimming took 5 bases from V and 1 from J, leaving 11 bases between them. CDR3 length: 15 residues. The CDR3 nucleotides read TGTGCCAGCAGCGCCATGACAGGGAACACCGGGGAGCTGTTTTTT. Protein: CASSAMTGNTGELFF.

This clone was recorded only once. The chain has TRBV4-3 and TRBJ2-3; no definite D call. V lost 2 bases and J 1 base, leaving 10 bases between the germline ends. This CDR3 is 15 amino acids long. Germline CDR1 LGHNA, CDR2 YSLEER. In nucleotides, the CDR3 is TGCGCCAGCAGCCAACGACACAGAGGCACAGATACGCAGTATTTT. Protein: CASSQRHRGTDTQYF.

The chain is built from TRBV7-3 and TRBJ2-1, with TRBD2 matching 9 bases. Germline-derived CDR1 and CDR2 are SGHTA and FQGTGA. CDR3 size: 15 residues. V shed 3 bases, J shed 9 bases, and the junction held 9 bases outside the gene matches. DNA of the CDR3: TGTGCCAGCAGCTTGGGGGTAGCGGGAGAGTTTGAGCAGTTCTTC. Protein: CASSLGVAGEFEQFF.

The chain recombines TRBV27 with TRBJ2-7, with 8 bases identical to TRBD1. This CDR3 has 16 residues. Looked up from germline, CDR1 is MNHEY and CDR2 is SMNVEV (reference sequence). The V and J ends lost 3 bases and 2 bases, in that order; junction bases with no gene match: 9. The CDR3, as DNA: TGTGCCAGCAGTTTGGGGGTTGGACAGGGAACCTACGAGCAGTACTTC. The encoded protein is CASSLGVGQGTYEQYF.

The sample holds one count of this clone. At one of its ends the junction is not consistent with the germline gene, which may arise from a read error. Other DNA sequences in the sample encode the same CDR3. V usage is TRBV27 and J usage is TRBJ2-6; D gene unclear. Germline V lookup: CDR1 MNHEY, CDR2 SMNVEV (reference sequence). The CDR3 sequence is 14 residues long. CDR3 region: CASSLKEGANVLTF. The CDR3 bases are TGTGCTAGCAGTCTAAAAGAGGGGGCCAACGTCCTGACTTTC.

This clone was seen a handful of times. The V call is TRBV6-1, the J call TRBJ2-4; 10 bases match TRBD1. Germline values: CDR1 MNHNS, CDR2 SASEGT. The CDR3 is made up of 11 amino acids. V shed 10 bases and J 14 bases; nucleotides not matched to a gene: 8. CDR3 residues: CAISDRGREYF. The CDR3 coding sequence is TGTGCCATCTCGGACAGGGGGAGAGAGTACTTC.

This clone has only one observation. The gene calls are TRBV7-2 and TRBJ1-2; 9 bases align to TRBD1. Germline assignment: CDR1 SGHTA and CDR2 FQGNSA. The CDR3 spans 13 residues. Trimming cost V 8 bases and J 3 bases; bases outside gene matches: 4. The CDR3 spells CASPDRGDYGYTF. In DNA form, the CDR3 reads TGTGCCAGCCCGGACAGGGGAGACTATGGCTACACCTTC.

The chain uses TRBV11-2 and TRBJ2-7, with TRBD1 as a possible D gene (5 bases). The length of the CDR3 is 14 residues. Trimming took off 5 bases at V and 4 bases at J, with 15 bases between the two ends. In germline, CDR1 is SGHAT, CDR2 FQNNGV. The CDR3 DNA reads as TGTGCCAGCAGCGCAGGGTCCCCCTTTTACGAGCAGTACTTC. This codes for CASSAGSPFYEQYF.

CDR3 protein: CASSLGQGENSPLHF. CDR3 nucleotide sequence: TGTGCCAGCAGTCTCGGACAGGGTGAGAATTCACCCCTCCACTTT. The V gene is TRBV7-9, the J gene TRBJ1-6; TRBD1 matches at 8 bases. Germline CDR1 and CDR2: SEHNR and FQNEAQ (reference sequence). The V and J ends lost 6 bases and 7 bases, in that order; junction bases with no gene match: 8. The CDR3 consists of 15 residues.

J is TRBJ2-3 and V is TRBV7-9, with a possible D match to TRBD2 (7 bases). Per the germline V gene, CDR1 is SEHNR and CDR2 is FQNEAQ (reference sequence). The V gene lost 5 bases and the J gene lost 2 bases, with 17 bases spanning the gap. This CDR3 region has 16 residues. The CDR3 reads CASSEGGGGLTDTQYF. The CDR3 coding sequence is TGTGCCAGCAGCGAGGGGGGAGGGGGGCTCACAGATACGCAGTATTTT.

The V and J genes are TRBV6-5 and TRBJ1-1, with 9 bases that match TRBD1. Germline trimming cut 6 bases from V and 9 bases from J; bases unmatched to any gene: 5. Per germline, CDR1 MNHEY and CDR2 SVGAGI. The length of the CDR3 is 12 residues. This CDR3 reads CASRKNRGQAFF. As DNA, the CDR3 is TGTGCCAGCAGAAAAAACAGGGGGCAAGCTTTCTTT.

This chain joins TRBV27 and TRBJ1-1, with TRBD1 as a possible D gene (5 bases). Germline loops: CDR1 MNHEY, CDR2 SMNVEV (reference sequence). V lost 0 bases, J lost 0 bases, and 17 bases lay in between. The CDR3 extends over 18 amino acids. This chain's CDR3 is CASSLSARAGVLNTEAFF. The CDR3 coding sequence is TGTGCCAGCAGTTTATCGGCCAGGGCGGGGGTGTTGAACACTGAAGCTTTCTTT.

This sequence joins TRBV9 and TRBJ1-2; 9 bases are shared with TRBD1. J lost 4 bases, V lost 3 bases, and 10 bases had no gene match. CDR1 is SGDLS and CDR2 is YYNGEE in the germline V gene. This CDR3 region has 16 residues. CDR3 in DNA: TGTGCCAGCAGCGCCCCGGCACAGGGGGCTGGCTATGGCTACACCTTC. This codes for CASSAPAQGAGYGYTF.

Worth noting for this clone: Sequence at one end of the junction differs from germline and may be a read error. The J gene is TRBJ2-1, the V gene TRBV7-9; 10 nucleotides align to TRBD2. This CDR3 contains 16 residues. CDR1 and CDR2 (germline): SEHNR, FQNEAQ (reference sequence). CDR3 nucleotides: TGTTCCAGCAGCTTAGTCCCAGCGGGGGGGTACAATGAGCAGTTCTTC. Translated, it gives CSSSLVPAGGYNEQFF.